This TCR beta chain was profiled in a study of T cells after yellow fever vaccination. The study made its TCR cDNA through 5'RACE template switching. That step introduced a universal primer site along with UMIs. MiXCR, run by TCRdb on the 5' RACE reads, gives a single entry per CDR3 protein. The repertoire consists of about 130,000 distinct CDR3 sequences, with around 7.7% occurring once and the leading ten covering about 2.7%. V was trimmed by 4 bases and J by 2 bases, leaving 12 bases between them. The CDR3 spans 13 residues. Germline V gene data show CDR1 as GTSNPN and CDR2 as SVGIG (reference sequence). Broader study findings: FACS-sorted repertoires might harbor abundant contaminating clonotypes from the bulk population.

On this clonotype: Its target is unknown.

The chain combines TRBV30 with TRBJ2-7; D unresolved. This TCR was recovered from a young man who received the YFV17D yellow fever vaccine. Material: CD4+ T cells sorted from PBMCs, obtained less than 11 days after the first yellow fever vaccination. The CDR3 is CAWKKLGPYEQYF. Here the CDR3 DNA reads TGTGCCTGGAAGAAGCTAGGCCCCTACGAGCAGTACTTC.